This TCR beta chain was recovered during a study of T cell responses to AZD1222 COVID-19 vaccine. Concerning this clone: Its antigen is not identified.

The data were produced by immunoSEQ multiplex PCR, yet TCRdb's version contains in-frame clones alone and is incomplete. The sample lists approximately 110,000 clones, roughly 85% occurring once. Study-wide results and limits: Donor demographics were predominantly white British with a female majority; clonal diversity may be underestimated.

The ends were cut back, 6 bases at V and 8 bases at J, with 7 bases in the middle. This CDR3 contains 11 residues. Germline V gives CDR1 LNHDA, CDR2 SQIVND (reference sequence). The TCR was taken from an adult who received the AZD1222 COVID-19 vaccine. V usage is TRBV19 and J usage is TRBJ1-4, with D hard to call. The input for sequencing was peripheral blood, taken 28 days after the second AZD1222 dose. CDR3 coding DNA: TGTGCCAGTAGAATGACAGAAAAACTGTTTTTT. Its translation is CASRMTEKLFF.